A single sample is the source of the 28 T cell receptor beta chains below, sequenced in a study of blood T cell repertoires in COVID-19. The repertoire was sequenced with immunoSEQ multiplex PCR; TCRdb's copy has only in-frame clones and lacks some. The sample consists of 200,000 or so clones, about 87% of them appearing once. The source material was PBMCs or T cells enriched from blood (not recorded which). Every receptor here comes from a woman in her forties with acute COVID-19.

A note on this clone: Mismatch with germline at one junction end may stem from a read error. The V and J genes are TRBV18 and TRBJ1-5; 7 bases are a match to TRBD1. This CDR3 has 16 amino acids. Germline lookup yields CDR1 KGHSH and CDR2 LQKENI. Here the CDR3 reads CASSPQGSYSNQPQHF. The CDR3, as DNA: TGTGCCAGCTCTCCACAGGGGTCTTATAGCAATCAGCCCCAGCATTTT.

V is TRBV3-1 (or the pseudogene TRBV3-2) and J is TRBJ2-7, with D unresolved. CDR1 and CDR2 (germline): LGHDT, YNNKEL (reference sequence). Deletions cut 4 bases from V and 2 bases from J, with 9 bases between. The CDR3 is 13 residues long. The CDR3 is CASSRGSPYEQYF. The CDR3 DNA follows: TGTGCCAGCAGCCGTGGCAGTCCCTACGAGCAGTACTTC.

This rearrangement joins TRBV6-5 to TRBJ1-3; D is unresolved. CDR3 length: 14 amino acids. V lost 5 bases and J lost 4, with 12 bases in between. Germline V gene lookup returns CDR1 MNHEY and CDR2 SVGAGI. As DNA, the CDR3 is TGTGCCAGCAGTCCGCAGGTAACCGGAAACACCATATATTTT. It encodes CASSPQVTGNTIYF.

This clone turned up a few times. This sequence joins TRBV27 and TRBJ2-2; D is unresolved. This CDR3 is built from 13 residues. Trimming cost V 4 bases and J 7 bases, with 10 bases left between them. Looked up from germline, CDR1 is MNHEY and CDR2 is SMNVEV (reference sequence). The chain's CDR3 is CASSWLPGGELFF. The CDR3 DNA reads TGTGCCAGCAGTTGGTTACCCGGCGGGGAGCTGTTTTTT.

The chain couples TRBV30 to TRBJ2-7; TRBD2 might be the D (6 bases). V was pared by 3 bases and J by 0 bases, with 9 bases between. Germline V gene data show CDR1 as GTSNPN and CDR2 as SVGIG (reference sequence). The CDR3 runs to 13 residues. The CDR3 sequence is CAWSWGDSYEQYF. CDR3 sequence (DNA): TGTGCCTGGAGCTGGGGGGACTCCTACGAGCAGTACTTC. The full variable domain, completed using reference TRBV30 and TRBJ2-7, is SQTIHQWPATLVQPVGSPLSLECTVEGTSNPNLYWYRQAAGRGLQLLFYSVGIGQISSEVPQNLSASRPQDRQFILSSKKLLLSDSGFYLCAWSWGDSYEQYFGPGTRLTVT.

The rearrangement uses TRBV5-4 and TRBJ2-2; D is uncertain. This CDR3 contains 15 residues. Deletions cut 1 base from V and 0 bases from J, with 7 bases between. Germline V gene sequence: CDR1 SGHNT, CDR2 YYREEE (reference sequence). The CDR3 sequence: CASSLTDTNTGELFF. The DNA for the CDR3 is TGTGCCAGCAGCTTGACAGACACGAACACCGGGGAGCTGTTTTTT.

This clone was detected once. The chain couples TRBV4-2 to TRBJ1-2, with 9 bases lining up with TRBD1. Germline CDR1 and CDR2: LGHNA and YNFKEQ. The CDR3 runs 17 residues. Germline trimming cut 3 bases from V and 0 bases from J; bases unmatched to any gene: 8. The CDR3 protein is CASSHPGTGTTNYGYTF. In DNA form, the CDR3 reads TGTGCCAGCAGCCATCCCGGGACAGGGACGACTAACTATGGCTACACCTTC.

The rearrangement links TRBV7-2 to TRBJ2-5, with 9 bases aligning to TRBD2. Germline V gene lookup returns CDR1 SGHTA and CDR2 FQGNSA. There are 13 residues in the CDR3. J lost 4 bases, V lost 6 bases, and 3 bases had no gene match. This CDR3 reads CASRISGGETQYF. CDR3 in DNA: TGTGCCAGCAGAATTAGCGGGGGAGAGACCCAGTACTTC.

The V call is TRBV11-2, the J call TRBJ2-3, with TRBD2 matching over 7 bases. CDR3 size: 15 residues. The J segment lost 0 bases and the V segment lost 8 bases, leaving 8 bases of the junction unmatched. Germline loops: CDR1 SGHAT, CDR2 FQNNGV. The CDR3: CASASPGGSTDTQYF. The CDR3 DNA follows: TGTGCCAGCGCCTCCCCCGGGGGGAGCACAGATACGCAGTATTTT.

The chain links TRBV19 to TRBJ1-1; the D gene is possibly TRBD1 (5 bases). The CDR3 has 14 residues. Germline V CDR1 and CDR2: LNHDA, SQIVND (reference sequence). Trimming shortened V by 4 bases and J by 3 bases, and 12 bases separated the two germline ends. The CDR3 protein is CASSNPGSYTEAFF. In DNA, the CDR3 is TGTGCCAGTAGTAATCCAGGGTCCTACACTGAAGCTTTCTTT.

The V gene is TRBV6-5, the J gene TRBJ1-2; possibly TRBD1 for D (5 bases). This CDR3 comprises 13 residues. Trimming stripped 6 bases from V and 3 bases from J, with 11 bases between. The germline gives CDR1 MNHEY, CDR2 SVGAGI. CDR3 residues: CASRDTADYGYTF. CDR3 coding DNA: TGTGCCAGCAGGGACACGGCGGACTATGGCTACACCTTC.

The chain joins TRBV5-1 to TRBJ2-1; 11 nucleotides agree with TRBD2. The CDR3 sequence is 15 residues long. Germline V lookup: CDR1 SGHRS, CDR2 YFSETQ. Losses at the gene ends were 5 bases for V and 12 bases for J; bases not matched to a gene: 13. CDR3 nucleotide sequence: TGCGCCAGCAGTTCGGGACTAGCGGACCCCCGCGGGCAGTTCTTC. Translation gives CASSSGLADPRGQFF.

V gene TRBV7-9 combines with J gene TRBJ1-2, with TRBD1 matching 11 bases. J was trimmed by 4 bases and V by 4 bases; bases with no gene match: 5. In germline, CDR1 is SEHNR, CDR2 FQNEAQ (reference sequence). The CDR3 spans 15 residues. CDR3 region: CASSSPGQGVYGYTF. In DNA, the CDR3 is TGTGCCAGCAGCTCCCCGGGACAGGGGGTCTATGGCTACACCTTC. Variable domain in full (rest from reference TRBV7-9 and TRBJ1-2): DTGVSQNPRHKITKRGQNVTFRCDPISEHNRLYWYRQTLGQGPEFLTYFQNEAQLEKSRLLSDRFSAERPKGSFSTLEIQRTEQGDSAMYLCASSSPGQGVYGYTFGSGTRLTVV.

The chain joins TRBV5-4 to TRBJ2-5; 16 nucleotides align to TRBD2. The V and J ends lost 5 bases and 1 base, in that order; junction bases with no gene match: 5. CDR3 size: 17 residues. Looked up from germline, CDR1 is SGHNT and CDR2 is YYREEE (reference sequence). The CDR3 nucleotides are TGTGCCAGCAGTCCCGGGACTAGCGGGAGGGGCCAAGAGACCCAGTACTTC. Translating gives CASSPGTSGRGQETQYF.

This chain uses TRBV4-3 with TRBJ2-7, with 14 bases identical to TRBD2. The ends lost 6 bases at V and 5 bases at J; junction bases unmatched: 6. The CDR3 length is 15 residues. Germline V gene lookup returns CDR1 LGHNA and CDR2 YSLEER. In DNA form, the CDR3 reads TGCGCCAGCAGGTTCGGGACTAGCGGGGGTGACGAGCAGTACTTC. As protein: CASRFGTSGGDEQYF.

This chain connects TRBV24-1 to TRBJ1-2, with 7 bases aligning to TRBD1. V lost 8 bases to trimming and J lost 10 bases; unmatched junction nucleotides: 12. The CDR3 has 13 amino acids. Germline V gene lookup returns CDR1 KGHDR and CDR2 SFDVKD. The CDR3 DNA reads TGTGCCACCAACATGAGGACAGGTGGCTCCTACACCTTC. Its protein is CATNMRTGGSYTF.

This chain links TRBV5-1 with TRBJ1-1; D is possibly TRBD1 (5 bases). Germline lookup yields CDR1 SGHRS and CDR2 YFSETQ. The CDR3 has 18 residues. The germline V and J ends were trimmed by 2 bases and 4 bases, with 24 bases remaining between them. CDR3 DNA sequence: TGCGCCAGCAGCTTTCGTCCACAGGCACCATATCCGACCACTGAAGCTTTCTTT. Translated: CASSFRPQAPYPTTEAFF. The full variable domain, completed using reference TRBV5-1 and TRBJ1-1, is KAGVTQTPRYLIKTRGQQVTLSCSPISGHRSVSWYQQTPGQGLQFLFEYFSETQRNKGNFPGRFSGRQFSNSRSEMNVSTLELGDSALYLCASSFRPQAPYPTTEAFFGQGTRLTVV.

CDR3: CASSPRDGGNTIYF. CDR3 bases: TGTGCCAGCTCACCGCGGGACGGTGGAAACACCATATATTTT. The V gene is TRBV18, the J gene TRBJ1-3; D possibly corresponds to TRBD1 (5 bases). This CDR3 contains 14 residues. Germline lookup yields CDR1 KGHSH and CDR2 LQKENI. V lost 3 bases, J lost 3 bases, and 9 bases lay in between.

This clone was observed a single time. The chain recombines TRBV5-1 with TRBJ2-7, with 11 nucleotides matching TRBD2. The germline CDR1 and CDR2 sequences are SGHRS and YFSETQ. The CDR3 has 19 amino acids. Losses at the gene ends were 2 bases for V and 0 bases for J; bases not matched to a gene: 13. The CDR3 is CASSFGNSGRAKRSYEQYV. DNA of the CDR3: TGCGCCAGCAGCTTTGGGAATAGCGGGAGGGCTAAACGCTCCTACGAGCAGTACGTC.

The chain has TRBV19 and TRBJ2-3; tentative D call: TRBD2 (5 bases). Trimming left V 1 base short and J 0 bases short, with 5 bases between. The CDR3 runs to 14 residues. Germline CDR1 and CDR2: LNHDA and SQIVND (reference sequence). The CDR3 DNA is TGTGCCAGTAGTATAGCGGGGAGCACAGATACGCAGTATTTT. It yields the protein CASSIAGSTDTQYF.

CDR3 loop: CASSPQGTKGDTQYF. The CDR3 DNA follows: TGTGCCAGCAGCCCCCAGGGTACGAAGGGGGATACGCAGTATTTT. This chain connects TRBV7-2 to TRBJ2-3; possible D gene TRBD1, 5 bases. CDR1 is SGHTA, CDR2 FQGNSA, per germline. CDR3 length: 15 amino acids. The V end was cut by 5 bases, the J end by 6 bases, with 18 bases between.

The chain has TRBV19 and TRBJ1-2; the D gene is possibly TRBD1 (6 bases). This CDR3 spans 14 amino acids. Germline CDR1 is LNHDA and CDR2 is SQIVND (reference sequence). V dropped 1 base and J dropped 8 bases, with 14 bases sitting between them. CDR3 bases: TGTGCCAGTAGTATAGTTCTACAGGGTCAAGGCTACACCTTC. It encodes CASSIVLQGQGYTF.

The chain employs TRBV27 and TRBJ1-5; tentatively, D is TRBD1 (6 bases). The germline V gene has CDR1 MNHEY and CDR2 SMNVEV (reference sequence). V dropped 6 bases and J dropped 0 bases, with 15 bases sitting between them. The CDR3 is 16 amino acids. The CDR3 is CASRNTGGHSNQPQHF. Written as DNA, the CDR3 is TGTGCCAGCAGAAACACGGGGGGGCATAGCAATCAGCCCCAGCATTTT.

The chain links TRBV7-9 to TRBJ2-7, with a possible D match to TRBD2 (6 bases). The germline V and J ends were trimmed by 4 bases and 3 bases, with 16 bases remaining between them. The germline gives CDR1 SEHNR, CDR2 FQNEAQ (reference sequence). The CDR3 loop spans 15 amino acids. The CDR3 DNA follows: TGTGCCAGCAGCTCGACGACTAGTTTGATCTACGAGCAGTACTTC. Residues: CASSSTTSLIYEQYF.

The chain has TRBV10-3 and TRBJ2-3; 10 bases match TRBD2. CDR1 ENHRY and CDR2 SYGVKD come from the germline V gene. This CDR3 spans 16 amino acids. J was trimmed by 6 bases and V by 4 bases; bases with no gene match: 10. CDR3 sequence reads: CAISARGSGGADTQYF. The CDR3 bases are TGTGCCATCAGTGCCCGGGGGAGCGGGGGGGCGGATACGCAGTATTTT.

The V and J genes are TRBV19 and TRBJ1-5, with a weak D call TRBD1 (6 bases). With 5 bases removed from V and 5 bases from J, the gap between germline ends came to 10 bases. Germline V gives CDR1 LNHDA, CDR2 SQIVND (reference sequence). The CDR3 length is 13 residues. CDR3 residues: CASSPSGDQPQHF. For the CDR3, the DNA is TGTGCCAGTAGTCCTTCAGGGGATCAGCCCCAGCATTTT.

CDR3 loop: CATSVGQGEKLFF. The CDR3 region has the DNA TGTGCCACCAGTGTGGGACAGGGGGAAAAACTGTTTTTT. This chain connects TRBV24-1 to TRBJ1-4; 10 bases agree with TRBD1. Germline loops: CDR1 KGHDR, CDR2 SFDVKD. J lost 8 bases, V lost 5 bases, and 1 base had no gene match. This CDR3 is 13 amino acids long.

The chain is built from TRBV6-4 and TRBJ2-1; 9 nucleotides match TRBD2. Germline V gene lookup returns CDR1 MRHNA and CDR2 SNTAGT. V dropped 3 bases and J dropped 6; count of bases not matched to a gene: 9. The CDR3 consists of 16 residues. The DNA of the CDR3 is TGTGCCAGCAGTGAACAGCGGGAGGCCCTAGGCAATGAGCAGTTCTTC. Translated, it gives CASSEQREALGNEQFF.